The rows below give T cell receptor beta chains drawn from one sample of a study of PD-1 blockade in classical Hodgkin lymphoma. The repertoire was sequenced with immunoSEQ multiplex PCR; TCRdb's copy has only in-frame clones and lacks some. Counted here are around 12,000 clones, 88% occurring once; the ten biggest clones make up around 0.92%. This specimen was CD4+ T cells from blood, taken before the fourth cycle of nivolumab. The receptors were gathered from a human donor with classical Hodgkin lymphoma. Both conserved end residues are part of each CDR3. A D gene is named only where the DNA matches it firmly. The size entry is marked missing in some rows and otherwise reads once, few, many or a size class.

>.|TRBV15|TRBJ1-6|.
CATSRHEGPLHF
TGTGCCACCAGCAGACACGAGGGACCCCTCCACTTT
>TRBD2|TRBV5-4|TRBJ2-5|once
CASSPGTSGGGPQYF
TGTGCCAGCAGCCCCGGGACTAGCGGGGGGGGCCCCCAGTACTTC
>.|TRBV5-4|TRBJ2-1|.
CASTQRPLYNEQFF
TGTGCCAGCACCCAGCGCCCCTTATACAATGAGCAGTTCTTC
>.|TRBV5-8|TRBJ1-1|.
CASSIVWSGRTEAFF
TGTGCCAGCAGCATCGTTTGGTCTGGGCGCACTGAAGCTTTCTTT
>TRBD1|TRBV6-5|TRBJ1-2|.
CASSYSYRGFNYGYTF
TGTGCCAGCAGTTACTCCTACAGGGGGTTTAACTATGGCTACACCTTC
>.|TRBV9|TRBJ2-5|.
CASSVGPGVETQYF
TGTGCCAGCAGCGTAGGTCCGGGGGTGGAGACCCAGTACTTC
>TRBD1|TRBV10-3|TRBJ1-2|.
CAIFDRELDYGYTF
TGTGCCATTTTCGACAGGGAGTTAGACTATGGCTACACCTTC
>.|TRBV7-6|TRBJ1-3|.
CASSLNRVGGNTIYF
TGTGCCAGCAGCCTTAACAGGGTTGGGGGAAACACCATATATTTT
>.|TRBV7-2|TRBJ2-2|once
CASSLVAKHTGELFF
TGTGCCAGCAGCTTAGTGGCCAAGCACACCGGGGAGCTGTTTTTT
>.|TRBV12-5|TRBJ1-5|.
CASARGGGNQPQHF
TGTGCTAGTGCGAGGGGCGGAGGCAATCAGCCCCAGCATTTT
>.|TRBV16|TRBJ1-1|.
CASSQMDTMNTEAFF
TGTGCCAGCAGCCAAATGGACACCATGAACACTGAAGCTTTCTTT
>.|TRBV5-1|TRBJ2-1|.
CASILFPSSYNEQFF
TGCGCCAGCATCCTCTTCCCGAGCTCCTACAATGAGCAGTTCTTC
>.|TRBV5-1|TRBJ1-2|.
CASSLPGQTNYGYTF
TGCGCCAGCAGCCTGCCCGGACAAACTAACTATGGCTACACCTTC
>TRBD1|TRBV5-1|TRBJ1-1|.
CASSWTGDTEAFF
TGCGCCAGCAGCTGGACAGGGGACACTGAAGCTTTCTTT
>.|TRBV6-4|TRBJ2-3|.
CASSDSAGLTDTQYF
TGTGCCAGCAGTGACTCGGCAGGGCTCACAGATACGCAGTATTTT
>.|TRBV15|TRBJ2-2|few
CATSRGGTGNTGELFF
TGTGCCACCAGCAGGGGGGGCACAGGAAACACCGGGGAGCTGTTTTTT
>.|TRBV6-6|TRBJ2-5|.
CASSFPGTHQETQYF
TGTGCCAGCAGTTTCCCCGGGACTCATCAAGAGACCCAGTACTTC
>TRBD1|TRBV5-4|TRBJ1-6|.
CTSSRDSNSPLHF
TGTACCAGCAGCCGGGACAGTAATTCACCCCTCCACTTT
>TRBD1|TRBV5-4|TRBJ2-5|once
CASYTGTGNQETQYF
TGTGCCAGCTATACCGGGACAGGGAACCAAGAGACCCAGTACTTC
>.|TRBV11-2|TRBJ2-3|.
CASSFEGNTDTQYF
TGTGCCAGCAGCTTTGAGGGGAACACAGATACGCAGTATTTT
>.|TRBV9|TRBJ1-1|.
CASSVDVAGGRGRGDTEAFF
TGTGCCAGCAGCGTAGATGTGGCGGGGGGTCGCGGCAGGGGAGACACTGAAGCTTTCTTT
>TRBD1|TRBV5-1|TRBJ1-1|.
CASSPLTGANTEAFF
TGCGCCAGCAGCCCTCTGACAGGGGCGAACACTGAAGCTTTCTTT
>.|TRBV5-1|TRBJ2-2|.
CASSPRTANTGELFF
TGCGCCAGCAGCCCTAGGACTGCGAACACCGGGGAGCTGTTTTTT
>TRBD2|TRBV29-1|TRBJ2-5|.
CSARRVAGVGSQETQYF
TGCAGCGCCCGCCGGGTAGCGGGAGTAGGATCTCAAGAGACCCAGTACTTC
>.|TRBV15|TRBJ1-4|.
CATSRVRARVEKLFF
TGTGCCACCAGCAGAGTAAGGGCCAGGGTTGAAAAACTGTTTTTT
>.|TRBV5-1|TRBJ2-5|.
CASSLIGGGSQETQYF
TGCGCCAGCAGCTTGATAGGGGGGGGCTCTCAAGAGACCCAGTACTTC
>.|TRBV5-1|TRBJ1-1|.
CASSLAEARTEAFF
TGCGCCAGCAGCTTGGCCGAGGCACGCACTGAAGCTTTCTTT
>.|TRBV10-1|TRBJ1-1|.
CASSEPGPFSEAFF
TGCGCCAGCAGTGAGCCGGGGCCCTTCTCTGAAGCTTTCTTT
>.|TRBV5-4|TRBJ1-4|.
CASSWAGTPLTLFF
TGTGCCAGCAGCTGGGCCGGGACGCCGTTGACGCTGTTTTTT
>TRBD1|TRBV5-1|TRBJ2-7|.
CASTIGTARSSEQYF
TGCGCCAGCACCATAGGGACAGCCCGATCGAGTGAGCAGTACTTC
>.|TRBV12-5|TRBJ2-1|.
CASGLGTGNNEQFF
TGTGCTAGTGGTTTGGGCACAGGGAACAATGAGCAGTTCTTC
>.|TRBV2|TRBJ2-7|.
CASSAEYGQYF
TGTGCCAGCAGCGCGGAATATGGGCAGTACTTC
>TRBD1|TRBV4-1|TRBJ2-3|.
CASSQAPTGGTDTQYF
TGCGCCAGCAGCCAGGCTCCAACAGGGGGGACAGATACGCAGTATTTT
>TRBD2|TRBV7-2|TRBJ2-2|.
CASTLTSGRAWELFF
TGTGCCAGCACCTTAACTAGCGGGAGGGCGTGGGAGCTGTTTTTT